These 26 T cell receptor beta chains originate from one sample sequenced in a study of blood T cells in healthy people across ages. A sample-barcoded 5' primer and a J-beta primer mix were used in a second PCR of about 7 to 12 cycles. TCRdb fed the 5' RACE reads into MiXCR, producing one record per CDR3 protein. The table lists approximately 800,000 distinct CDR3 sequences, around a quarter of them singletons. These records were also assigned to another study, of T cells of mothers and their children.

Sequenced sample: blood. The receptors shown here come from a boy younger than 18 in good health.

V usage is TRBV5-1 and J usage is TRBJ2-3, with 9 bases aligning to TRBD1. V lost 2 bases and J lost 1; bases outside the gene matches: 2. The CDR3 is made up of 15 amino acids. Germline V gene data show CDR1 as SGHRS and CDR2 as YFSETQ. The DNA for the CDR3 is TGCGCCAGCAGCTTACAGGGGGCAGGCACAGATACGCAGTATTTT. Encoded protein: CASSLQGAGTDTQYF.

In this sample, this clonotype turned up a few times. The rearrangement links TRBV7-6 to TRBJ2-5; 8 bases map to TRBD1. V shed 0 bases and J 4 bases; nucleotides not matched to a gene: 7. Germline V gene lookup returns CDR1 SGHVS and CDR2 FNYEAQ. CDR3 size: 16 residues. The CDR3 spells CASSLAAGGWGETQYF. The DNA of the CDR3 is TGTGCCAGCAGCTTAGCGGCAGGGGGCTGGGGAGAGACCCAGTACTTC.

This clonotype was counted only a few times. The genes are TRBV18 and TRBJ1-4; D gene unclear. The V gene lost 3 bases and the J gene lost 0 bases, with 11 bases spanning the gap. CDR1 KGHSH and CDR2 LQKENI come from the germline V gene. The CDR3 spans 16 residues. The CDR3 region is CASSPMDAATNEKLFF. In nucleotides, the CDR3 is TGTGCCAGCTCACCCATGGACGCTGCAACTAATGAAAAACTGTTTTTT.

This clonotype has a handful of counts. The CDR3 spells CASISSGGTLDEQFF. The CDR3 coding sequence is TGTGCCAGCATCTCTAGCGGGGGGACCCTCGATGAGCAGTTCTTC. The chain couples TRBV7-4 to TRBJ2-1, with 11 bases matching TRBD2. The CDR3 consists of 15 residues. In germline, CDR1 is SGHVT, CDR2 SQSDAQ. Trimming removed 7 bases from V and 8 bases from J; junction bases left unmatched: 10.

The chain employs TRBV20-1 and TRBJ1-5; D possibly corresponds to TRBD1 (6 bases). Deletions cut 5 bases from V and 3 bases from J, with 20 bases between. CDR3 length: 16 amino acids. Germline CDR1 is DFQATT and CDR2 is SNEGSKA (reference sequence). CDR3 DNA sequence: TGCAGTGCTCCTACTCCAGGTGGACAGTTCAATCAGCCCCAGCATTTT. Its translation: CSAPTPGGQFNQPQHF.

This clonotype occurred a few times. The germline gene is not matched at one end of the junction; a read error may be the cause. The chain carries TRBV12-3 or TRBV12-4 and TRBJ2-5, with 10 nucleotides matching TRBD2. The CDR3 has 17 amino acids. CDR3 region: CAGSLAGGFQRQETQYF. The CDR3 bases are TGTGCCGGCAGTTTAGCGGGGGGCTTTCAGAGGCAAGAGACCCAGTACTTC.

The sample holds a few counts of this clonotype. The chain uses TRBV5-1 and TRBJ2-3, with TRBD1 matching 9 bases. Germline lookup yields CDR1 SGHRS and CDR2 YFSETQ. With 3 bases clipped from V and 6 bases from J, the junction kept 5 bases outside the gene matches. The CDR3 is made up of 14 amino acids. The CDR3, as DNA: TGCGCCAGCAGCTCGGACAGGGGAGGGGATACGCAGTATTTT. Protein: CASSSDRGGDTQYF.

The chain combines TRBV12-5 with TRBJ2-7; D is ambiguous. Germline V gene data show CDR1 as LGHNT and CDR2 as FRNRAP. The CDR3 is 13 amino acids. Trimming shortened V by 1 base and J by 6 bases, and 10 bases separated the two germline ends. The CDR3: CASGLDRVGEQYF. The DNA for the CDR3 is TGTGCTAGTGGTTTGGACCGCGTTGGCGAGCAGTACTTC.

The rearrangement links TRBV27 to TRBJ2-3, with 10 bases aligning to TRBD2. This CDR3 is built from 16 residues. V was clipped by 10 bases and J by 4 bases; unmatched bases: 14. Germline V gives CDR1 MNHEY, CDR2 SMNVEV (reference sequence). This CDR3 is CATKSWSGGASDTQYF. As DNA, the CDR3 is TGTGCCACCAAATCTTGGAGCGGGGGGGCCTCAGATACGCAGTATTTT.

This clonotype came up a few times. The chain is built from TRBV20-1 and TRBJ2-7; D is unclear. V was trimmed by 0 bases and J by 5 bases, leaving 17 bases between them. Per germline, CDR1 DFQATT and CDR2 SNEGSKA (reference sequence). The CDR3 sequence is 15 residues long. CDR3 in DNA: TGCAGTGCTAGAGACATGCAGGCCGGTAAGAACGAGCAGTACTTC. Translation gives CSARDMQAGKNEQYF.

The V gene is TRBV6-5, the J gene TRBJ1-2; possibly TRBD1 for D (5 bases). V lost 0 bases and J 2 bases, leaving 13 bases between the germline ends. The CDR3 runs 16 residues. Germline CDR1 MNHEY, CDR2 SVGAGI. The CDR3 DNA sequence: TGTGCCAGCAGTTACTCGAATACAGGAGAAAACTATGGCTACACCTTC. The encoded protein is CASSYSNTGENYGYTF.

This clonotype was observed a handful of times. In DNA form, the CDR3 reads TGTGCCAGCAGCCAACGCAGATCGAACACCGGGGAGCTGTTTTTT. This codes for CASSQRRSNTGELFF. The chain is built from TRBV7-9 and TRBJ2-2; D not resolved. The V end was cut by 5 bases, the J end by 0 bases, with 10 bases between. Germline assignment: CDR1 SEHNR and CDR2 FQNEAQ (reference sequence). This CDR3 is 15 amino acids long.

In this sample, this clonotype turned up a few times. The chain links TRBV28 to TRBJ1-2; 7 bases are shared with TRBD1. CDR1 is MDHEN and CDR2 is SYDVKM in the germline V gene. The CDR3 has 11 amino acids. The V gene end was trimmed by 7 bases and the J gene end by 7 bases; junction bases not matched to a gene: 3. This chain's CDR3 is CASTSGGGYTF. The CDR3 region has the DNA TGTGCCAGCACCTCAGGGGGTGGCTACACCTTC.

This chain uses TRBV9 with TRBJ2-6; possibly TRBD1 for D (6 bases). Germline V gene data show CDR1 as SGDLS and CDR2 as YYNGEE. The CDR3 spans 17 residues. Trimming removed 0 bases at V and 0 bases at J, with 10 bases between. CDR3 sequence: CASSVGQGISGANVLTF. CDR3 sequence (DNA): TGTGCCAGCAGCGTAGGTCAGGGGATCTCTGGGGCCAACGTCCTGACTTTC.

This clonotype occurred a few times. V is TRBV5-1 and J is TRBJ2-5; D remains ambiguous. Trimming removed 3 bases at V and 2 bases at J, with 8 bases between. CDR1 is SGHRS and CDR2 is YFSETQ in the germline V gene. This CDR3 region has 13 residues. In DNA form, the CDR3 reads TGCGCCAGCAGCTATTTCTCTCAAGAGACCCAGTACTTC. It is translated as CASSYFSQETQYF.

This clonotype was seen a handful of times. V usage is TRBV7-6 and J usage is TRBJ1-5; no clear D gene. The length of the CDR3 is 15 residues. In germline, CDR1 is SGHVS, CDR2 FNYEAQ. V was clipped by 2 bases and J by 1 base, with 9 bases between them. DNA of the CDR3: TGTGCCAGCAGCTTATTCTCCGGAAGCAATCAGCCCCAGCATTTT. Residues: CASSLFSGSNQPQHF.

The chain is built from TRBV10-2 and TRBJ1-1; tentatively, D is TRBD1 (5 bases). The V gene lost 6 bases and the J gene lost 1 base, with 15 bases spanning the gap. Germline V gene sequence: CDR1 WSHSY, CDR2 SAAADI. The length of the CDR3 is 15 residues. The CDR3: CASRDWGNANTEAFF. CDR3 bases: TGCGCCAGCAGGGATTGGGGCAACGCGAACACTGAAGCTTTCTTT.

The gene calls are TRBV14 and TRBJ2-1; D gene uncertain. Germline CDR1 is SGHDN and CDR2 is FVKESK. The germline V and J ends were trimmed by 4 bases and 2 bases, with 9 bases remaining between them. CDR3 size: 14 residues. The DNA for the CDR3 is TGTGCCAGCAGCCTTGTACGTCCCTACAATGAGCAGTTCTTC. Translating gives CASSLVRPYNEQFF.

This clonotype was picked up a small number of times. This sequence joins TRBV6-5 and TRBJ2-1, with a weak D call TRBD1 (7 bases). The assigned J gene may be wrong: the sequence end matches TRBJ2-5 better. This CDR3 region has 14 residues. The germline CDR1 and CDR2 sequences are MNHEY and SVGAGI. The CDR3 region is CASRSTPGGETQYF. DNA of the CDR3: TGTGCCAGCAGATCGACTCCAGGGGGGGAGACCCAGTACTTC.

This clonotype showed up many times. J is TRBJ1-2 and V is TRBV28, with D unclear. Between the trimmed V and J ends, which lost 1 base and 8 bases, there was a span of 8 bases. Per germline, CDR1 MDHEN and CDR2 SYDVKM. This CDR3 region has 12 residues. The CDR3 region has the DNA TGTGCCAGCAGTTTATCCGGGAACGGCTACACCTTC. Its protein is CASSLSGNGYTF.

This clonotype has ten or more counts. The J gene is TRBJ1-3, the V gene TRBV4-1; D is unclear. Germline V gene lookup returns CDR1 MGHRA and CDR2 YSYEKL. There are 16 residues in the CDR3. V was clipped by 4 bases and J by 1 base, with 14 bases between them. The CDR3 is CASSPARGLSGNTIYF. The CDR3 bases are TGCGCCAGCAGCCCGGCTCGGGGTCTGTCTGGAAACACCATATATTTT.

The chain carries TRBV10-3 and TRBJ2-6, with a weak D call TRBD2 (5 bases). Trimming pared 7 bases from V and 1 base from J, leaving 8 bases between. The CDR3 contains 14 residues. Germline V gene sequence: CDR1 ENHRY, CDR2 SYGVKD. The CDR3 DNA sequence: TGTGCCATCAAATCGGGATCTGGGGCCAACGTCCTGACTTTC. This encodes CAIKSGSGANVLTF.

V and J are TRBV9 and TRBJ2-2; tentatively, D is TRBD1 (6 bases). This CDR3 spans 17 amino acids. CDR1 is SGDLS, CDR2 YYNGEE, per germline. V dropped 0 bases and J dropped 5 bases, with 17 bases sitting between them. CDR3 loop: CASSVELGTQGTGELFF. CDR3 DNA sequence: TGTGCCAGCAGCGTAGAGTTGGGCACACAGGGAACCGGGGAGCTGTTTTTT.

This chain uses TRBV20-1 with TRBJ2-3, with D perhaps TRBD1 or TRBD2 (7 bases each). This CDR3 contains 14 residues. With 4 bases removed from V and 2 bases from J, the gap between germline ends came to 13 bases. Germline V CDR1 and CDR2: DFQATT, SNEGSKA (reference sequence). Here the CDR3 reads CSATGGGNTDTQYF. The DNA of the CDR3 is TGCAGTGCTACAGGGGGAGGGAACACAGATACGCAGTATTTT.

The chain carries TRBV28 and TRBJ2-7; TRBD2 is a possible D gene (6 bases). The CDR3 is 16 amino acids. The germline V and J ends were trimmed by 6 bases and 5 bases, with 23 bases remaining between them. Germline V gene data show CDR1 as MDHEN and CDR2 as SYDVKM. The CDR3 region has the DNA TGTGCCAGCAGGTCCTCTGGATCGGGGGAGAGGAACGAGCAGTACTTC. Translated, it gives CASRSSGSGERNEQYF. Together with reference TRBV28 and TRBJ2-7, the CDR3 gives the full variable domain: DVKVTQSSRYLVKRTGEKVFLECVQDMDHENMFWYRQDPGLGLRLIYFSYDVKMKEKGDIPEGYSVSREKKERFSLILESASTNQTSMYLCASRSSGSGERNEQYFGPGTRLTVT.

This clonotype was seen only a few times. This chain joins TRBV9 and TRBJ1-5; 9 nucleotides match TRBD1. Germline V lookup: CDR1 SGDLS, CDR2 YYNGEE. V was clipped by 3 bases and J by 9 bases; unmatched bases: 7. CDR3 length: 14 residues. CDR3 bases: TGTGCCAGCAGCGGGACAGGGGCTAGTCGGCCCCAGCATTTT. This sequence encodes CASSGTGASRPQHF.